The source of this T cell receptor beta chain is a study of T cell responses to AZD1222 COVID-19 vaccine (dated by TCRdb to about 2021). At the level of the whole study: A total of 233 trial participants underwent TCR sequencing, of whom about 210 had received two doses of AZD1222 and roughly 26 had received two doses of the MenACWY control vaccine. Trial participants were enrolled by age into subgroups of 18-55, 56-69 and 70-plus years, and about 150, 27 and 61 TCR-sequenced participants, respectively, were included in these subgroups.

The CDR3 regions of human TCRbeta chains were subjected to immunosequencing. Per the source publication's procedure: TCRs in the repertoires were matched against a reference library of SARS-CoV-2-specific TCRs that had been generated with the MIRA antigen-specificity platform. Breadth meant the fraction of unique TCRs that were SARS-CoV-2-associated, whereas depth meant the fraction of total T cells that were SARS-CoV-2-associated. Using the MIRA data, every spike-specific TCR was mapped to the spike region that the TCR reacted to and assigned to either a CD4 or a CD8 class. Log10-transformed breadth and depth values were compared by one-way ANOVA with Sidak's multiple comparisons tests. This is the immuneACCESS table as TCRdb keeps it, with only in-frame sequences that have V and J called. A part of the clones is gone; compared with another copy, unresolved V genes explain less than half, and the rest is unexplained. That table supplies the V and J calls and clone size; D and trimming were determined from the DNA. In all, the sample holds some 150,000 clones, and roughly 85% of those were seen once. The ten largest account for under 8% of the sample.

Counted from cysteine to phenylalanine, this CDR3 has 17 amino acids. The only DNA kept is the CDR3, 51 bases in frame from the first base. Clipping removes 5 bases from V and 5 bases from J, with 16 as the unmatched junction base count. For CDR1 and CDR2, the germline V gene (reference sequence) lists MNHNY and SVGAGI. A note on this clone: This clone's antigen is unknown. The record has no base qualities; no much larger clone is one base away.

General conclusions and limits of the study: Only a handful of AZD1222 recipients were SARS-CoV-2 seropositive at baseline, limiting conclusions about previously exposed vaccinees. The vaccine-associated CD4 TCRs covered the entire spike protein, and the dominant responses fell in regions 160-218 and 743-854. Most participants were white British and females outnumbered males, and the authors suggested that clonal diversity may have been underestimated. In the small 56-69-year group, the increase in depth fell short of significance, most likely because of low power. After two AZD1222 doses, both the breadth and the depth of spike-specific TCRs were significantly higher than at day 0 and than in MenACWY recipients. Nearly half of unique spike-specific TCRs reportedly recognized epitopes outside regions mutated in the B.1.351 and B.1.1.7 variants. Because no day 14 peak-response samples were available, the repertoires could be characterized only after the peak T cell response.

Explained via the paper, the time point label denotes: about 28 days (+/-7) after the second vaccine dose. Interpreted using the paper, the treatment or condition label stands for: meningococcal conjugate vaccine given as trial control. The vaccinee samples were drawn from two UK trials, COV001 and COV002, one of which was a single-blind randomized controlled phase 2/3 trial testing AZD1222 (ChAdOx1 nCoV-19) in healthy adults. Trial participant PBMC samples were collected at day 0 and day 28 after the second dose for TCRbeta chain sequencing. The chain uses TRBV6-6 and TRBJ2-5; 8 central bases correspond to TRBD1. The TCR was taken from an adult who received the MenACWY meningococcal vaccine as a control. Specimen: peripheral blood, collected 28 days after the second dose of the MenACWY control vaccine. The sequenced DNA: TGTGCCAGCAGTCCAACGATAGGGACAGGTGGGGGGGAGACCCAGTACTTC. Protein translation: CASSPTIGTGGGETQYF.